The rows below give T cell receptor beta chains drawn from one sample of a study of cytomegalovirus exposure and HLA in healthy donors. Using immunoSEQ multiplex PCR, the repertoire was profiled, and TCRdb retains in-frame clones only, with some absent. The sample table sets out some 130,000 clones. Sample: PBMCs. The origin of the receptors is a young man in good health and CMV-seronegative. Each CDR3 is given with its conserved first and last residue. The D gene is left open where the match is weak.

v_gene	j_gene	d_gene	CDR3nt	CDR3aa
TRBV6-1	TRBJ2-7	.	TGTGCCAGCAGTGACGGTTTTAACGAGCAGTACTTC	CASSDGFNEQYF
TRBV28	TRBJ2-1	TRBD2	TGTGCCAGCAGTCCCTCGGGGGGTCGGAAACAGCTGTTCTTC	CASSPSGGRKQLFF
TRBV19	TRBJ1-5	.	TGTGCCAGTAGTGCTGGGAGCCACAATCAGCCCCAGCATTTT	CASSAGSHNQPQHF
TRBV27	TRBJ1-1	.	TGTGCCAGCAGCGATTTCGGGGGTAAGGGAGCTTTCTTT	CASSDFGGKGAFF
TRBV5-1	TRBJ2-2	TRBD2	TGCGCCAGCAGCTTGAGATTGGGCGGGAGAGGCACCGGGGAGCTGTTTTTT	CASSLRLGGRGTGELFF
TRBV11-2	TRBJ1-2	.	TGTGCCAGCAGCCCCTACGGGAATCGTTACGGCTACACCTTC	CASSPYGNRYGYTF
TRBV29-1	TRBJ2-5	TRBD2	TGCAGCGTTGATTCGGGGGGCCAAGAGACCCAGTACTTC	CSVDSGGQETQYF
TRBV5-1	TRBJ2-5	TRBD1	TGCGCCAGCAGCTCACCGGGACAGGAGAGAGAGACCCAGTACTTC	CASSSPGQERETQYF
TRBV19	TRBJ2-3	.	TGTGCCAGTAGTACCCGCCCGCGCGCAGATACGCAGTATTTT	CASSTRPRADTQYF
TRBV6-5	TRBJ2-2	TRBD2	TGTGCCAGCAGGGTTAGCGGGACGAACACCGGGGAGCTGTTTTTT	CASRVSGTNTGELFF
TRBV6-5	TRBJ1-2	TRBD1	TGTGCCAGCAGTTACGGGACAGGGCTCGGCTACACCTTC	CASSYGTGLGYTF
TRBV18	TRBJ2-5	TRBD2	TGTGCCAGCTCATCAAGGACTAGCGGGTACCAAGAGACCCAGTACTTC	CASSSRTSGYQETQYF
TRBV5-1	TRBJ2-1	TRBD1	TGCGCCAGCGCTCCCCTAGGGGGCACTGAGCAGTTCTTC	CASAPLGGTEQFF
TRBV7-9	TRBJ1-2	TRBD1	TGTGCCAGCAGCTTACGCGAGGACAGGAAAAATGGCTACACCTTC	CASSLREDRKNGYTF
TRBV19	TRBJ1-6	.	TGTGCCAGTAGTATAGACCTTCTAGGCTCACCCCTCCACTTT	CASSIDLLGSPLHF
TRBV29-1	TRBJ2-7	.	TGCAGCGTTGCTCAGGGGCTCCCCTACGAGCAGTACTTC	CSVAQGLPYEQYF
TRBV2	TRBJ2-3	.	TGTGCCAGCAGTGCCGCCTACACAGATACGCAGTATTTT	CASSAAYTDTQYF
TRBV4-1	TRBJ2-1	.	TGCGCCAGCAGCCACTTAGGAGCTCATGAGCAGTTCTTC	CASSHLGAHEQFF
TRBV7-3	TRBJ2-3	.	TGTGCCAGCAGCCCCCAGGGGACAGATACGCAGTATTTT	CASSPQGTDTQYF
TRBV30	TRBJ1-6	.	TGTGCCTGGGGAAGGGAGGTCCACTTT	CAWGREVHF
TRBV9	TRBJ1-1	TRBD1	TGTGCCAGCAGGCCAACAGGGGAGGTGAACACTGAAGCTTTCTTT	CASRPTGEVNTEAFF
TRBV7-7	TRBJ2-7	.	TGTGCTAGCAGCCCCGATATGGGGCAGGCCTACGAGCAGTACTTC	CASSPDMGQAYEQYF